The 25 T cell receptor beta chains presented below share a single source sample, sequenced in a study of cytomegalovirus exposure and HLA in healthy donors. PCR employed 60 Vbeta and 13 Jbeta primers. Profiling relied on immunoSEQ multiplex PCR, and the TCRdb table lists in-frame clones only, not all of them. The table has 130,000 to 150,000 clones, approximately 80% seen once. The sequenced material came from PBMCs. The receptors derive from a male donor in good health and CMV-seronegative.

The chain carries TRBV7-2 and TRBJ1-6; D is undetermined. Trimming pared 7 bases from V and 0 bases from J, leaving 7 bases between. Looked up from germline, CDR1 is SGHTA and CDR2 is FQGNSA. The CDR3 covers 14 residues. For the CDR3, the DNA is TGTGCCAGCACTTTCAGCTCCTATAATTCACCCCTCCACTTT. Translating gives CASTFSSYNSPLHF.

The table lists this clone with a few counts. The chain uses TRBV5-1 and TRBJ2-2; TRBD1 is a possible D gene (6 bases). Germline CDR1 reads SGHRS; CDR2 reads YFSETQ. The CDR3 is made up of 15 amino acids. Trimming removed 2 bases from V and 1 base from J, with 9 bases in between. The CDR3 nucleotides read TGCGCCAGCAGCTTTGGGACACGGAACACCGGGGAGCTGTTTTTT. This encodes CASSFGTRNTGELFF.

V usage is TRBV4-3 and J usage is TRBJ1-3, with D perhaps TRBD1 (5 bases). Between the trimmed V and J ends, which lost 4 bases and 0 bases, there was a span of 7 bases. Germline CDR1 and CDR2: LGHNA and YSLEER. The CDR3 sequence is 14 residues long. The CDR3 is CASSPDSSGNTIYF. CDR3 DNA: TGCGCCAGCAGCCCCGACAGCTCTGGAAACACCATATATTTT.

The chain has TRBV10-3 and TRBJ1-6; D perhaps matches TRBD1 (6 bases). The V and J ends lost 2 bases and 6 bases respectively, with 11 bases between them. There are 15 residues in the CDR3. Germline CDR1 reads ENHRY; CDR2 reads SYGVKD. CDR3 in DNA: TGTGCCATCAGTGAGGATTTACAGGGTAATTCACCCCTCCACTTT. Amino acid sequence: CAISEDLQGNSPLHF.

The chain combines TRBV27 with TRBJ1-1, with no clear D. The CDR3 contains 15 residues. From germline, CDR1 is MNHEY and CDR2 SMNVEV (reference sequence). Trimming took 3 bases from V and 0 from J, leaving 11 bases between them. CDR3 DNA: TGTGCCAGCAGTTTCACTCGTGATCTGAACACTGAAGCTTTCTTT. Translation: CASSFTRDLNTEAFF.

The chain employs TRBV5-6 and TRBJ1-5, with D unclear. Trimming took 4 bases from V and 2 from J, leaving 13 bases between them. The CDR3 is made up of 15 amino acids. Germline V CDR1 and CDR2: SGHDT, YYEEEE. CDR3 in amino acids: CASSRSGFRNQPQHF. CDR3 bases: TGTGCCAGCAGCCGGTCGGGGTTTCGCAATCAGCCCCAGCATTTT.

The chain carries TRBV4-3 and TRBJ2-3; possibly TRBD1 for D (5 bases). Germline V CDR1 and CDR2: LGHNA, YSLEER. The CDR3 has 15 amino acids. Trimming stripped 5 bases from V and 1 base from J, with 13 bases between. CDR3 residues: CASSARAQGTDTQYF. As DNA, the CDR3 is TGCGCCAGCAGCGCCAGGGCCCAGGGCACAGATACGCAGTATTTT.

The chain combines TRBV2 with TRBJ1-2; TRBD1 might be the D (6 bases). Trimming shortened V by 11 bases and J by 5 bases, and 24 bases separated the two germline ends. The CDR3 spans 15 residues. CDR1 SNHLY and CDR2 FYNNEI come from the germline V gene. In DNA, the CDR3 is TGTGCCGGCGCGCTCCCCGGGACACGCTCGTATGGCTACACCTTC. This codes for CAGALPGTRSYGYTF. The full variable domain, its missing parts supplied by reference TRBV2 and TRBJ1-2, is EPEVTQTPSHQVTQMGQEVILRCVPISNHLYFYWYRQILGQKVEFLVSFYNNEISEKSEIFDDQFSVERPDGSNFTLKIRSTKLEDSAMYFCAGALPGTRSYGYTFGSGTRLTVV.

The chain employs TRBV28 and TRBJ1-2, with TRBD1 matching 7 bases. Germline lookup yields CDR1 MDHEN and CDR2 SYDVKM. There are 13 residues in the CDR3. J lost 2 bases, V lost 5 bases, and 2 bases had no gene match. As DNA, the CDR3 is TGTGCCAGCAGTGACAGGGAAAACTATGGCTACACCTTC. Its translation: CASSDRENYGYTF.

In nucleotides, the CDR3 is TGTGCCAGCAGCGTAGTGCCAGGATCGTTCTACACCTTC. As protein: CASSVVPGSFYTF. The chain has TRBV9 and TRBJ1-2; no definite D call. Deletions cut 0 bases from V and 10 bases from J, with 13 bases between. CDR1 SGDLS and CDR2 YYNGEE come from the germline V gene. The CDR3 contains 13 residues.

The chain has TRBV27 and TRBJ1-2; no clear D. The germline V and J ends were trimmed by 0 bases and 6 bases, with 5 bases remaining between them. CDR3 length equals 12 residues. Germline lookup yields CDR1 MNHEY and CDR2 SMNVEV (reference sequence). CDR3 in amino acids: CASSLSGDGYTF. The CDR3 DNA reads TGTGCCAGCAGTTTATCTGGAGATGGCTACACCTTC.

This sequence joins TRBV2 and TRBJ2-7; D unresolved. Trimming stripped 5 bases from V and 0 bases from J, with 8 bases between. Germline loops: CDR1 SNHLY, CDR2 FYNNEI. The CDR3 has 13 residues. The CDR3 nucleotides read TGTGCCAGCAGTACAGAGAGCTCCTACGAGCAGTACTTC. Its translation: CASSTESSYEQYF.

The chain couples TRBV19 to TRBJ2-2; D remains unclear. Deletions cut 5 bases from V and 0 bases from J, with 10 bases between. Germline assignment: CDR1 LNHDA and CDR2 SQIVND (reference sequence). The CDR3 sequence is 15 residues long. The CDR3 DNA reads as TGTGCCAGTAGTCTCGCGGTCTCGAACACCGGGGAGCTGTTTTTT. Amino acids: CASSLAVSNTGELFF. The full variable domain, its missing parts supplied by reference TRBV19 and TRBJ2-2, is DGGITQSPKYLFRKEGQNVTLSCEQNLNHDAMYWYRQDPGQGLRLIYYSQIVNDFQKGDIAEGYSVSREKKESFPLTVTSAQKNPTAFYLCASSLAVSNTGELFFGEGSRLTVL.

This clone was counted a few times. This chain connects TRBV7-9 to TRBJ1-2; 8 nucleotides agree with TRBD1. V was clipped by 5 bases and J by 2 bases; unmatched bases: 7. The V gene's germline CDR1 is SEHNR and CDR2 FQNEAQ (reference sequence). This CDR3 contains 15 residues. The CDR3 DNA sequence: TGTGCCAGCAGCGTAGGACAGGGACGAAACTATGGCTACACCTTC. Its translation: CASSVGQGRNYGYTF.

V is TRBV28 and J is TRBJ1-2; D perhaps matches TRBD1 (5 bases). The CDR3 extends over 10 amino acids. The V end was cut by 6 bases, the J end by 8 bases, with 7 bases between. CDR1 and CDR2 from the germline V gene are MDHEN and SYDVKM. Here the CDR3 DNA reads TGTGCCAGCAGGGGACTCGGCTACACCTTC. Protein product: CASRGLGYTF.

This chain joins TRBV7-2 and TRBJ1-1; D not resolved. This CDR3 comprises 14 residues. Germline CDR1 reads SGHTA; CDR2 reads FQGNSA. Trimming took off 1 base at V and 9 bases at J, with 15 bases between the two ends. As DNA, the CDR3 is TGTGCCAGCAGCTTAGTCCGGGAAGACGGCAAAGCTTTCTTT. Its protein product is CASSLVREDGKAFF. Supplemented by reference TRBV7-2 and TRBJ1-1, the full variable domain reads GAGVSQSPSNKVTEKGKDVELRCDPISGHTALYWYRQSLGQGLEFLIYFQGNSAPDKSGLPSDRFSAERTGGSVSTLTIQRTQQEDSAVYLCASSLVREDGKAFFGQGTRLTVV.

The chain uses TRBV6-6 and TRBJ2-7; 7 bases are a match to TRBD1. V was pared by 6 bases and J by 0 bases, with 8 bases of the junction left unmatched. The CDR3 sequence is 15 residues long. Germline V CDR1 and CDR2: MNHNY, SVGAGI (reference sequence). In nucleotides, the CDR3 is TGTGCCAGCAGGGAAACAGGGGCCAGCTCCTACGAGCAGTACTTC. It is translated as CASRETGASSYEQYF.

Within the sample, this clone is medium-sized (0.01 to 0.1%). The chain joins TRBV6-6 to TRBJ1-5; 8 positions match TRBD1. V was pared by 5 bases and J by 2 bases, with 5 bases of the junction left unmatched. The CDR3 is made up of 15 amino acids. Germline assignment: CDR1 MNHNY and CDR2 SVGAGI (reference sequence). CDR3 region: CASSQQGQGNQPQHF. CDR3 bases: TGTGCCAGCAGTCAACAGGGACAGGGCAATCAGCCCCAGCATTTT.

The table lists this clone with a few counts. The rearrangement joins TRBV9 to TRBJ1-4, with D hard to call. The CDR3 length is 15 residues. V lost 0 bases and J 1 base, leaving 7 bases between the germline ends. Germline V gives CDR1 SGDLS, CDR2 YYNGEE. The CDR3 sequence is CASSVGELTNEKLFF. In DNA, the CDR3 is TGTGCCAGCAGCGTAGGGGAGTTAACTAATGAAAAACTGTTTTTT. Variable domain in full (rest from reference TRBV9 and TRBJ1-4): DSGVTQTPKHLITATGQRVTLRCSPRSGDLSVYWYQQSLDQGLQFLIQYYNGEERAKGNILERFSAQQFPDLHSELNLSSLELGDSALYFCASSVGELTNEKLFFGSGTQLSVL.

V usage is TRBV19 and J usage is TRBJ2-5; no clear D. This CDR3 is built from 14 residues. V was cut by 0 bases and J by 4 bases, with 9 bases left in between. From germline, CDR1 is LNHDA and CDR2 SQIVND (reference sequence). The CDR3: CASSIDVRSETQYF. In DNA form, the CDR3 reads TGTGCCAGTAGTATAGACGTGAGGTCAGAGACCCAGTACTTC.

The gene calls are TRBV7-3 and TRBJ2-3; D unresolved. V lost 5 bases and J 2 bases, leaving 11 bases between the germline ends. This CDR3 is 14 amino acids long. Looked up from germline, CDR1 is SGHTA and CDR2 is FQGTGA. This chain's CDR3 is CASSISGATDTQYF. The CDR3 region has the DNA TGTGCCAGCAGCATATCCGGAGCCACAGATACGCAGTATTTT.

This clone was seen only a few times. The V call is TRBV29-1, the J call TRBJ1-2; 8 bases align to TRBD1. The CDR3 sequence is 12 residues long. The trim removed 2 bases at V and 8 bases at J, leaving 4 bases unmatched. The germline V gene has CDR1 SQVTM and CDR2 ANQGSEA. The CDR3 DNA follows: TGCAGCGTTGAAAGGACAGGGCTCGGCTACACCTTC. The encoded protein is CSVERTGLGYTF. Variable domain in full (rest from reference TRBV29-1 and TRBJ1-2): SAVISQKPSRDICQRGTSLTIQCQVDSQVTMMFWYRQQPGQSLTLIATANQGSEATYESGFVIDKFPISRPNLTFSTLTVSNMSPEDSSIYLCSVERTGLGYTFGSGTRLTVV.

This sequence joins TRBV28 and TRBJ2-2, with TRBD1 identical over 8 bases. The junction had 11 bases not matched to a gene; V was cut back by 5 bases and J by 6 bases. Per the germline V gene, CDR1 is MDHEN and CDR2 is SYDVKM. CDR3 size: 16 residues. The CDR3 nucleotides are TGTGCCAGCAGTCCGCCCGGACAGGGAATCGCCGGGGAGCTGTTTTTT. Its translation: CASSPPGQGIAGELFF.

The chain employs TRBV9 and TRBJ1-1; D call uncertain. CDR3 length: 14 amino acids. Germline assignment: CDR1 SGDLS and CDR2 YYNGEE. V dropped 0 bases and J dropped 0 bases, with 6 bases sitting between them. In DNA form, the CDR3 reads TGTGCCAGCAGCGTAGGACACCTGAACACTGAAGCTTTCTTT. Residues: CASSVGHLNTEAFF.

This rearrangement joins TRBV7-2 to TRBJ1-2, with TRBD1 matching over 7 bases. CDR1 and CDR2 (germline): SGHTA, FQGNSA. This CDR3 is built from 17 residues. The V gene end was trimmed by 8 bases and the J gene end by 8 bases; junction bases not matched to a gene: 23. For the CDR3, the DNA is TGTGCCAGCCAAATAGTGGGGGGCGGCAGGGGGGAATTGGGCTACACCTTC. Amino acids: CASQIVGGGRGELGYTF.